This entry is about one TCR beta chain. Its antigen is unknown. No base quality values were provided; no much bigger clone lies one nucleotide off. This entry is derived from a study of shared clonotypes between healthy human individuals (dated by TCRdb to 2018 to 2021). Broadly, across the study: The cohort included a few men and a couple of women between 18 and 49 years of age. To estimate repertoire size and how much clonotype sharing occurs between individuals, the study deeply sequenced the blood TCR repertoires of five healthy adults. Per donor, three plates each were used for CD4 naive and CD4 memory, two for CD8 naive, and one for CD8 memory. Leukapheresis yielded between about 0.85 and 10 billion PBMCs per donor. Different laboratories and diverse techniques were used to prepare libraries and sequence TCR repertoires, to increase sequencing depth and limit assay-specific biases. General findings and caveats noted by the study authors: Pairwise subsampling led to the expectation that sequencing depth would affect the degree of clonotype sharing among donors. Clonotypes shared by all four sorted-subset donors showed higher generation probabilities than non-shared clonotypes. Sampling was restricted to blood, and TCR repertoires in tissue are likely to differ from TCR repertoires in blood. Even with the large sequencing depth, rarefaction of the sorted-subset datasets indicated that sequencing was incomplete. Larger estimated clonotype richness was generally found for naive subsets than for memory subsets. Because the study included only a small number of donors, the genetic and exposure-history diversity represented was limited. Roughly 5% of naive CD4, 3.5% of naive CD8, roughly 2.4% of memory CD4, and around 0.4% of memory CD8 clonotypes were shared across several donors.

TCR CDR3 regions were amplified from genomic DNA by multiplex PCR using the deep immunoSEQ assay. Genomic DNA extracted from each cell subset was distributed evenly over all wells of several immunoSEQ 96-well plates, and each plate served as one replicate. Each replicate PCR for sorted subsets received about 200 ng genomic DNA, equal to about 29,000 T cell genomes. Purified libraries were measured with a Qubit 3.0 fluorometer, size-checked on a Bioanalyzer 2100, and measured again with the KAPA Library Quantification kit. Each immunoSEQ 96-well plate was sequenced on its own single-read 150-cycle Illumina NextSeq 550 flow cell. As for the authors' bioinformatics: The immunoSEQ output contained only junctional sequences without quality scores, so filtering could not match that applied to full-length reads. To assign V/J genes and CDR3, sequences were annotated against IMGT germline references using PyIR, a Python wrapper for IgBLAST v1.9. Reads were filtered out if the reads had weak V/J assignments (E-value above 1e-6), no CDR3, stop codons, out-of-frame junctions, or ambiguous translated residues. A V3J clonotype was defined by an identical inferred V gene, J gene, and CDR3 amino acid sequence. Percentage overlap between repertoires was computed as shared unique clonotypes divided by the size of the smaller repertoire. RTK rarefaction, the Chao1 estimator, and Recon v2.1 estimates of unobserved clonotypes were used to assess repertoire richness. OLGA was used to compute generation probabilities for all TCRbeta clonotypes that the gDNA method yielded from a handful of donors. The source is immuneACCESS, and TCRdb retained only in-frame sequences with V and J called. Part of the clones is not carried over; for the studies checked, unresolved V genes explain less than half of this, and the remainder is unexplained. The V and J calls and clone size were taken over from that table, and D and trimming were inferred from the DNA. The sample table records hundreds of thousands of clones; 95% to 98% of these occur just once. The leading ten clones occupy approximately 0.3% of the sample.

CD8 naive samples consisted of CD45RO-negative cells that were positively selected for CCR7, yielding a CD45RA+CCR7+ population without TemRA cells. Donors were healthy HIV-negative adults with no recently reported acute infections or vaccinations. Every donor was a Caucasian adult residing in Nashville, Tennessee, USA. Blood was collected by leukapheresis, and PBMCs were isolated by Ficoll-Histopaque density gradient centrifugation and then cryopreserved in liquid nitrogen vapor phase. Purity and quantity of every magnetically sorted T cell population were checked by analytical flow cytometry. Genomic DNA was isolated from each sorted fraction and quantified by UV absorbance on a Nanodrop 2000c. The CDR3 spans 15 residues, from the cysteine through the phenylalanine. This entry keeps only the CDR3 DNA: 45 bases, framed from base 1. Trimming removed 3 bases from V and 8 bases from J, leaving 17 bases between the germline ends. The CDR1 and CDR2 encoded by the germline V gene (reference sequence) are PRHDT and FYEKMQ.

Sequenced sample: naive CD8+ T cells sorted from blood. The label giving this sample's cell subset or site can be read as: CD45RA+CCR7+. The chain couples TRBV13 to TRBJ2-1; the D gene cannot be named for sure. The source of this sequence is a man younger than 45 in good health. The CDR3 sequence is CASSLFARSGDEQFF. Read as DNA, the sequence is TGTGCCAGCAGCTTGTTTGCGAGGAGTGGGGATGAGCAGTTCTTC. With the portions outside the CDR3 filled from the reference TRBV13 and TRBJ2-1 genes, the complete variable region becomes AAGVIQSPRHLIKEKRETATLKCYPIPRHDTVYWYQQGPGQDPQFLISFYEKMQSDKGSIPDRFSAQQFSDYHSELNMSSLELGDSALYFCASSLFARSGDEQFFGPGTRLTVL.